A selection of T cell receptor beta chains follows, all from one sample in a study of blood T cells in healthy people across ages. Using its own MiXCR run on the 5' RACE reads, TCRdb lists one record per CDR3 protein. The profile shows 1.2 million to 1.5 million distinct CDR3 sequences, approximately 59% of them singletons. Sequencing was done on a sample of blood. The receptors here all came from a man aged 18 to 30 in good health. The CDR3 runs from the conserved cysteine through the conserved F or W. Each record gives: CDR3 protein, CDR3 DNA, clone size, D gene, V gene, J gene. D genes are given only for firm matches. Some rows have no size entry. The others give once, few or many, or a class for an expanded clone.

CDR3 protein: CSVLIGTGYTDTQYF; CDR3 DNA: TGCAGCGTTTTGATAGGGACAGGGTACACAGATACGCAGTATTTT; clone size: .; D gene: TRBD1; V gene: TRBV29-1; J gene: TRBJ2-3
CDR3 protein: CASGYSGTTKNTDTQYF; CDR3 DNA: TGTGCCAGCGGCTACTCTGGGACAACTAAAAACACAGATACGCAGTATTTT; clone size: once; D gene: .; V gene: TRBV2; J gene: TRBJ2-3
CDR3 protein: CASNPGGAEETRYF; CDR3 DNA: TGTGCCAGTAACCCCGGAGGTGCGGAAGAGACCCGGTACTTC; clone size: .; D gene: .; V gene: TRBV19; J gene: TRBJ2-5
CDR3 protein: CASSPITLQDYEQYF; CDR3 DNA: TGTGCCAGCAGCCCCATTACCTTACAGGACTACGAGCAGTACTTC; clone size: .; D gene: .; V gene: TRBV28; J gene: TRBJ2-7
CDR3 protein: CATSRGSGAKNIQYF; CDR3 DNA: TGTGCCACCAGCAGGGGATCTGGAGCCAAAAACATTCAGTACTTC; clone size: .; D gene: .; V gene: TRBV15; J gene: TRBJ2-4
CDR3 protein: CASTTLSHYEQYF; CDR3 DNA: TGTGCCAGCACCACCCTCTCTCACTACGAGCAGTACTTC; clone size: .; D gene: .; V gene: TRBV25-1; J gene: TRBJ2-7
CDR3 protein: CASSRQDGRYSTDTQYF; CDR3 DNA: TGCGCCAGCAGCCGGCAGGACGGACGTTATAGCACAGATACGCAGTATTTT; clone size: .; D gene: .; V gene: TRBV4-3; J gene: TRBJ2-3
CDR3 protein: CSVVFGYEQYF; CDR3 DNA: TGCAGCGTTGTGTTTGGGTACGAGCAGTACTTC; clone size: few; D gene: .; V gene: TRBV29-1; J gene: TRBJ2-7
CDR3 protein: CSVIEGTAFNQPQHF; CDR3 DNA: TGCAGCGTGATAGAAGGGACAGCCTTTAATCAGCCCCAGCATTTT; clone size: few; D gene: TRBD1; V gene: TRBV29-1; J gene: TRBJ1-5
CDR3 protein: CASSPLTGSYGYTF; CDR3 DNA: TGTGCCAGCAGCCCACTGACAGGGAGCTATGGCTACACCTTC; clone size: .; D gene: TRBD1; V gene: TRBV7-2; J gene: TRBJ1-2
CDR3 protein: CSARGQDQGGYTF; CDR3 DNA: TGCAGCGCCCGAGGGCAGGATCAGGGGGGCTACACCTTC; clone size: .; D gene: .; V gene: TRBV29-1; J gene: TRBJ1-2
CDR3 protein: CASRRQGRATYEQYF; CDR3 DNA: TGTGCCAGCAGGAGACAGGGACGGGCAACCTACGAGCAGTACTTC; clone size: few; D gene: TRBD1; V gene: TRBV6-5; J gene: TRBJ2-7
CDR3 protein: CASSLTIGDYEQYF; CDR3 DNA: TGTGCCAGCAGCTTAACAATAGGGGACTACGAGCAGTACTTC; clone size: .; D gene: .; V gene: TRBV7-2; J gene: TRBJ2-7
CDR3 protein: CASSDKLASGGQRGRTQYF; CDR3 DNA: TGTGCCAGCAGTGACAAACTAGCCTCGGGGGGGCAAAGAGGGCGAACCCAGTACTTC; clone size: .; D gene: TRBD2; V gene: TRBV28; J gene: TRBJ2-7
CDR3 protein: CASSSLLEVDEQFF; CDR3 DNA: TGTGCCAGCAGCTCCCTCCTCGAGGTGGATGAGCAGTTCTTC; clone size: few; D gene: .; V gene: TRBV7-2; J gene: TRBJ2-1
CDR3 protein: CASSFGRWTPGPYKEQFF; CDR3 DNA: TGTGCCAGCAGTTTCGGTCGTTGGACTCCCGGGCCTTACAAGGAGCAGTTCTTC; clone size: .; D gene: .; V gene: TRBV12-3/TRBV12-4; J gene: TRBJ2-1
CDR3 protein: CASSQEKGGRALDEQFF; CDR3 DNA: TGCGCCAGCAGCCAAGAAAAGGGCGGGAGGGCCTTGGATGAGCAGTTCTTC; clone size: .; D gene: TRBD2; V gene: TRBV4-1; J gene: TRBJ2-1
CDR3 protein: CSVSWMGTGQPQHF; CDR3 DNA: TGCAGCGTCTCCTGGATGGGGACGGGTCAGCCCCAGCATTTT; clone size: .; D gene: .; V gene: TRBV29-1; J gene: TRBJ1-5
CDR3 protein: CASSLEPREFEQYF; CDR3 DNA: TGTGCCAGCAGCTTAGAGCCGCGGGAGTTCGAGCAGTACTTC; clone size: .; D gene: TRBD2; V gene: TRBV7-6; J gene: TRBJ2-7
CDR3 protein: CASTNLLGGDTYEQYF; CDR3 DNA: TGTGCCAGCACCAACCTGTTAGGGGGCGATACCTACGAGCAGTACTTC; clone size: .; D gene: TRBD1; V gene: TRBV12-3/TRBV12-4; J gene: TRBJ2-7
CDR3 protein: CASSQWLAGGRVFYNEQFF; CDR3 DNA: TGCGCCAGCAGCCAGTGGCTAGCGGGGGGGAGAGTTTTTTACAATGAGCAGTTCTTC; clone size: few; D gene: TRBD2; V gene: TRBV4-3; J gene: TRBJ2-1
CDR3 protein: CSARVREDRANEQFF; CDR3 DNA: TGCAGTGCTAGAGTTAGGGAGGACAGGGCGAATGAGCAGTTCTTC; clone size: few; D gene: TRBD1; V gene: TRBV20-1; J gene: TRBJ2-1
CDR3 protein: CASGKRTGPGEQFF; CDR3 DNA: TGTGCCAGCGGAAAGAGGACGGGTCCAGGAGAGCAGTTCTTC; clone size: .; D gene: .; V gene: TRBV2; J gene: TRBJ2-1
CDR3 protein: CASEDRVGGDTQYF; CDR3 DNA: TGTGCCAGCGAGGACAGGGTCGGGGGGGATACGCAGTATTTT; clone size: .; D gene: .; V gene: TRBV6-5; J gene: TRBJ2-3
CDR3 protein: CASSQRGTGGFAGGYNEQFF; CDR3 DNA: TGCGCCAGCAGCCAACGTGGGACAGGGGGTTTTGCGGGAGGTTACAATGAGCAGTTCTTC; clone size: .; D gene: TRBD1; V gene: TRBV4-1; J gene: TRBJ2-1
CDR3 protein: CASSQLATGGLAKNIQYF; CDR3 DNA: TGCGCCAGCAGCCAGCTTGCTACCGGTGGTCTAGCCAAAAACATTCAGTACTTC; clone size: .; D gene: .; V gene: TRBV4-1; J gene: TRBJ2-4
CDR3 protein: CSVEPPRGRGFNEQFF; CDR3 DNA: TGCAGCGTTGAACCCCCGCGTGGCAGGGGTTTCAATGAGCAGTTCTTC; clone size: .; D gene: .; V gene: TRBV29-1; J gene: TRBJ2-1
CDR3 protein: CSATPGLAGAYEQYF; CDR3 DNA: TGCAGTGCTACCCCGGGACTAGCGGGAGCCTACGAGCAGTACTTC; clone size: few; D gene: TRBD2; V gene: TRBV20-1; J gene: TRBJ2-7
CDR3 protein: CASSYRVKETQYF; CDR3 DNA: TGTGCCAGCAGCTATAGGGTGAAAGAGACCCAGTACTTC; clone size: .; D gene: .; V gene: TRBV7-7; J gene: TRBJ2-5
CDR3 protein: CAKLQGGEQFF; CDR3 DNA: TGTGCCAAATTACAGGGCGGTGAGCAGTTCTTC; clone size: .; D gene: .; V gene: TRBV2; J gene: TRBJ2-1
CDR3 protein: CASSYDSYQPQHF; CDR3 DNA: TGTGCCAGCAGTTATGACAGTTATCAGCCCCAGCATTTT; clone size: few; D gene: .; V gene: TRBV7-2; J gene: TRBJ1-5
CDR3 protein: CSALGLRQGVYEQYF; CDR3 DNA: TGCAGCGCCCTAGGTCTCCGACAGGGAGTATACGAGCAGTACTTC; clone size: .; D gene: TRBD1; V gene: TRBV29-1; J gene: TRBJ2-7
CDR3 protein: CASSVGGTSTGELFF; CDR3 DNA: TGTGCCAGCAGCGTAGGGGGGACTTCCACCGGGGAGCTGTTTTTT; clone size: .; D gene: .; V gene: TRBV9; J gene: TRBJ2-2
CDR3 protein: CASSDRDRAIQPQHF; CDR3 DNA: TGTGCCAGCAGTGACCGGGACAGGGCTATTCAGCCCCAGCATTTT; clone size: once; D gene: TRBD1; V gene: TRBV6-2/TRBV6-3; J gene: TRBJ1-5
CDR3 protein: CASSQERHSSGNTIYF; CDR3 DNA: TGCGCCAGCAGCCAAGAAAGGCATTCAAGCGGAAACACCATATATTTT; clone size: .; D gene: .; V gene: TRBV4-1; J gene: TRBJ1-3
CDR3 protein: CASSPTETLGGSSYEQYF; CDR3 DNA: TGTGCCAGCAGCCCCACCGAAACTTTAGGCGGGAGTAGCTACGAGCAGTACTTC; clone size: .; D gene: TRBD2; V gene: TRBV6-2/TRBV6-3; J gene: TRBJ2-7